The 13 T cell receptor beta chains presented below share a single source sample, sequenced in a study of Ad26.COV2.S vaccination and SARS-CoV-2 variants. Indicated treatment: 19 received Ad26.COV2.S at low or high dose, single or two shots; roughly five received placebo; per-sample allocation not given. Collection of samples fell on day 63 after the first vaccine or placebo injection. Clones were sequenced by immunoSEQ multiplex PCR, and TCRdb holds only the in-frame ones, with some missing. The sample records over 200,000 clones, more than 75% being singletons. The sequenced sample was peripheral blood, obtained in a trial of Ad26.COV2.S vaccine versus placebo. These receptors were taken from a person aged 18-60 years who received the Ad26.COV2.S COVID-19 vaccine or a placebo.

This chain uses TRBV18 with TRBJ1-3; D gene ambiguous. This CDR3 region has 16 residues. CDR1 is KGHSH and CDR2 is LQKENI in the germline V gene. V was clipped by 3 bases and J by 0 bases, with 12 bases between them. Here the CDR3 DNA reads TGTGCCAGCTCACCTCCTTCGTTGCTCTCTGGAAACACCATATATTTT. The encoded protein is CASSPPSLLSGNTIYF.

This clone was seen just once. V usage is TRBV10-3 and J usage is TRBJ2-7, with D possibly TRBD2 on 5 matching bases. The CDR3 extends over 13 amino acids. Germline-derived CDR1 and CDR2 are ENHRY and SYGVKD. V lost 6 bases and J 1 base, leaving 10 bases between the germline ends. The CDR3 here is CAISTTSSYEQYF. The CDR3, as DNA: TGTGCCATCAGCACAACTAGTTCCTACGAGCAGTACTTC.

For the CDR3, the DNA is TGTGCCAGCAGCTTTGACAGGGTACGAAACATTCAGTACTTC. Encoded protein: CASSFDRVRNIQYF. The chain links TRBV5-4 to TRBJ2-4, with 7 bases fitting TRBD1. There are 14 residues in the CDR3. Trimming at V came to 2 bases and at J to 6 bases, leaving 5 bases not matched to a gene. In germline, CDR1 is SGHNT, CDR2 YYREEE (reference sequence).

The rearrangement uses TRBV6-6 and TRBJ1-1; D possibly corresponds to TRBD1 (5 bases). This CDR3 has 14 amino acids. V lost 7 bases and J 5 bases, leaving 17 bases between the germline ends. Germline V gene lookup returns CDR1 MNHNY and CDR2 SVGAGI (reference sequence). CDR3 sequence: CASIQSRTGTEAFF. The CDR3 DNA follows: TGTGCCAGCATACAAAGCCGCACAGGAACTGAAGCTTTCTTT.

This clone was seen only once. The chain links TRBV27 to TRBJ1-1, with 8 bases lining up with TRBD1. Unmatched junction bases numbered 9, after V lost 5 bases and J lost 4 bases. The CDR3 has 15 residues. The V gene's germline CDR1 is MNHEY and CDR2 SMNVEV (reference sequence). Here the CDR3 DNA reads TGTGCCAGCAGTCCCCGGACAGGGTCTAGCACTGAAGCTTTCTTT. Translated, it gives CASSPRTGSSTEAFF.

This clone occurred a few times. The chain couples TRBV6-4 to TRBJ2-3, with TRBD1 identical over 8 bases. The CDR3 is 14 residues long. Trimming removed 3 bases from V and 5 bases from J; junction bases left unmatched: 4. CDR1 MRHNA and CDR2 SNTAGT come from the germline V gene. CDR3 protein: CASSESGGRDTQYF. As DNA, the CDR3 is TGTGCCAGCAGTGAGTCAGGGGGCAGAGATACGCAGTATTTT.

The rearrangement uses TRBV6-1 and TRBJ1-3; unclear D gene. The CDR3 spans 14 residues. V was shortened by 2 bases and J by 9 bases, with 14 bases between the two germline ends. Germline CDR1 MNHNS, CDR2 SASEGT. DNA of the CDR3: TGTGCCAGCAGTGAAAGTGATGGGGAAAGCACCATATATTTT. Its protein product is CASSESDGESTIYF.

The V and J genes are TRBV28 and TRBJ1-5; no definite D call. Trimming took off 6 bases at V and 3 bases at J, with 12 bases between the two ends. Per the germline V gene, CDR1 is MDHEN and CDR2 is SYDVKM. This CDR3 region has 14 residues. The CDR3: CASSLFSANQPQHF. In DNA, the CDR3 is TGTGCCAGCAGCCTCTTCAGTGCCAATCAGCCCCAGCATTTT.

The chain carries TRBV7-2 and TRBJ2-1; 7 nucleotides align to TRBD2. Germline V lookup: CDR1 SGHTA, CDR2 FQGNSA. V shed 0 bases, J shed 3 bases, and the junction held 5 bases outside the gene matches. The length of the CDR3 is 16 residues. CDR3 in amino acids: CASSLATGTNYNEQFF. The CDR3, as DNA: TGTGCCAGCAGCTTAGCGACCGGGACTAACTACAATGAGCAGTTCTTC. Together with reference TRBV7-2 and TRBJ2-1, the CDR3 gives the full variable domain: GAGVSQSPSNKVTEKGKDVELRCDPISGHTALYWYRQSLGQGLEFLIYFQGNSAPDKSGLPSDRFSAERTGGSVSTLTIQRTQQEDSAVYLCASSLATGTNYNEQFFGPGTRLTVL.

This chain links TRBV18 with TRBJ2-6; a weak D match, TRBD1 (5 bases). The CDR3 totals 16 residues. Per the germline V gene, CDR1 is KGHSH and CDR2 is LQKENI. V lost 2 bases and J lost 5, with 13 bases in between. The CDR3 region has the DNA TGTGCCAGCTCACCATTAGACAGTGACAGGGCCAACGTCCTGACTTTC. Its translation is CASSPLDSDRANVLTF.

The chain recombines TRBV7-9 with TRBJ2-2; D gene ambiguous. CDR1 is SEHNR and CDR2 is FQNEAQ in the germline V gene (reference sequence). The CDR3 is made up of 13 amino acids. The ends were cut back, 2 bases at V and 3 bases at J, with 4 bases in the middle. The CDR3 reads CASSLSHTGELFF. The CDR3 DNA reads TGTGCCAGCAGCTTAAGTCACACCGGGGAGCTGTTTTTT.

The chain joins TRBV28 to TRBJ1-1; no firm D call. CDR3 length equals 13 residues. CDR1 and CDR2 from the germline V gene are MDHEN and SYDVKM. V lost 4 bases to trimming and J lost 9 bases, with 15 bases between them. The CDR3 spells CASSSHQDFQAFF. The DNA for the CDR3 is TGTGCCAGCAGTTCCCATCAGGACTTTCAAGCTTTCTTT.

The V call is TRBV3-1 (or the pseudogene TRBV3-2), the J call TRBJ2-1, with D possibly TRBD2 on 6 matching bases. V was clipped by 5 bases and J by 6 bases, with 20 bases between them. Germline V CDR1 and CDR2: LGHDT, YNNKEL (reference sequence). The CDR3 extends over 16 amino acids. The DNA for the CDR3 is TGTGCCAGCAGCAAGATTCCCGCGGGGCAATTCAATGAGCAGTTCTTC. This gives the protein CASSKIPAGQFNEQFF.